This T cell receptor (beta chain) was captured in a study of blood T cells in healthy people across ages. Study details: Template switching recovered approximately one barcoded beta molecule for every two T cells.

As regards this clonotype: Antigen specificity is unknown.

Study-level points and caveats: Unsorted PBMC material precluded a definitive naive versus antigen-experienced comparison.

Researchers isolated at least 7 million PBMCs per sample. Using a J-beta primer mix together with a sample-barcoded 5' primer, a second PCR was run for 7 to 11 cycles. A template-switch adaptor with 12 random nucleotides tagged each cDNA molecule. Each CDR3 protein is one row after TCRdb ran MiXCR on the 5' RACE reads. The data show some 780,000 distinct CDR3 sequences, roughly three fifths seen once. There are 16 residues in the CDR3. Germline lookup yields CDR1 WSHSY and CDR2 SAAADI. Trimming cost V 0 bases and J 4 bases, with 15 bases left between them. This TCR came from a man in his forties in good health. V is TRBV10-2 and J is TRBJ1-2; tentatively, D is TRBD1 (6 bases). The sequenced sample was blood. The CDR3 here is CASSESIRTAFYGYTF. The CDR3 nucleotides are TGCGCCAGCAGTGAGTCGATTAGGACAGCCTTCTATGGCTACACCTTC.